This is a list of T cell receptor beta chains from one sample in a study of CD8 T cells in Susac syndrome. TCRdb called the immunoSEQ multiplex PCR reads again in MiXCR, with one record for every CDR3 protein. The top ten clones hold around 0.28% of a sample with 120,000 or so distinct CDR3 sequences, over 90% of them seen once. The sequenced sample consisted of CD8+ T cells from PBMCs. All receptors come from a human donor with Susac syndrome. CDR3s include the opening cysteine and the closing phenylalanine or tryptophan. A D gene is named only where the DNA matches it firmly. Size values are once, few and many counts, or a class for expanded clones, and some rows have none.

J	D	size	V	DNA	CDR3
TRBJ1-2	-	-	TRBV7-2	TGTGCCAGCAGCATAGGACCATCCCTTAACTATGGCTACACCTTC	CASSIGPSLNYGYTF
TRBJ2-7	-	-	TRBV29-1	TGCAGCGTGAGGATAAGGGGCGAGCAGTACTTC	CSVRIRGEQYF
TRBJ2-3	TRBD2	-	TRBV4-1	TGCGCCAGCAGGGGCGGGGGGGCCTCAGATACGCAGTATTTT	CASRGGGASDTQYF
TRBJ2-7	-	-	TRBV11-2	TGTGCCAGCAGCTTTGCCCCGGACAGCACCTACGAGCAGTACTTC	CASSFAPDSTYEQYF
TRBJ2-5	-	few	TRBV29-1	TGCAGCGCCCTTGTAGACGGTGCTTCCGAGACCCAGTACTTC	CSALVDGASETQYF
TRBJ2-2	TRBD2	-	TRBV11-2	TGTGCCAGCAGCTTCGAAACTAGCGGGGGGATTCGAGGCACCGGGGAGCTGTTTTTT	CASSFETSGGIRGTGELFF
TRBJ2-7	-	-	TRBV11-2	TGTGCCAGCAGCCTAGGACCGGACCCACCAACGGATGAGCAGTACTTC	CASSLGPDPPTDEQYF
TRBJ2-5	-	-	TRBV5-1	TGCGCCAGCAGCTTGGATAGGGGAGGATGGACCCAGTACTTC	CASSLDRGGWTQYF
TRBJ2-1	-	-	TRBV30	TGTGCCTGGAGTGGACCAGGGAAATCCTACAATGAGCAGTTCTTC	CAWSGPGKSYNEQFF
TRBJ2-3	TRBD2	-	TRBV9	TGTGCCAGCAGCGTAGGACCGGGGGGGCTAGATACGCAGTATTTT	CASSVGPGGLDTQYF
TRBJ2-5	TRBD1	-	TRBV3-1	TGTGCCAGCACCACAGCCGGGACAGCGGAGACCCAGTACTTC	CASTTAGTAETQYF
TRBJ2-3	TRBD2	-	TRBV5-1	TGCGCCAGCAGCAATGGACTAGCGGGGGAAGTAGATACGCAGTATTTT	CASSNGLAGEVDTQYF
TRBJ2-2	-	-	TRBV29-1	TGCAGCGCCCCTGGGGGCACCGGGGAGCTGTTTTTT	CSAPGGTGELFF
TRBJ1-1	TRBD1	-	TRBV7-9	TGTGCCAGCAGCTCCCACAGGGGGCACACTGAAGCTTTCTTT	CASSSHRGHTEAFF
TRBJ1-1	-	-	TRBV6-5	TGTGCCAGCAGTCGGTCGAACACTGAAGCTTTCTTT	CASSRSNTEAFF